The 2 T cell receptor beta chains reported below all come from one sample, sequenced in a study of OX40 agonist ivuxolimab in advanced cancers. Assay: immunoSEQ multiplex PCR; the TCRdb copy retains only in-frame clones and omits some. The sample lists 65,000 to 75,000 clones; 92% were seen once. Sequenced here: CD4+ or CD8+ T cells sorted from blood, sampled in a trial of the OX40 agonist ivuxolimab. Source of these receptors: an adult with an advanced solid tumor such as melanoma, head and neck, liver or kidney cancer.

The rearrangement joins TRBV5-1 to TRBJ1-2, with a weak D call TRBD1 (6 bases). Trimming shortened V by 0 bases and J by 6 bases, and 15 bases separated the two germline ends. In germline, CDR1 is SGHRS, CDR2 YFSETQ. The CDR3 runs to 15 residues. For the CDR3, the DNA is TGCGCCAGCAGCTTGGCAGGGGCCACCTGGGATGGCTACACCTTC. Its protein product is CASSLAGATWDGYTF.

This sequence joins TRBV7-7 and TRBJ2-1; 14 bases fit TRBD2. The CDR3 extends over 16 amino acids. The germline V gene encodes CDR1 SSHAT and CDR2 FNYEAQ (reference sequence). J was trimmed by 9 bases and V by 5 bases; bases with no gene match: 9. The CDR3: CASSQGGTSGSREQFF. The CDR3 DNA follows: TGTGCCAGCAGCCAAGGTGGGACTAGCGGGAGTCGTGAGCAGTTCTTC.